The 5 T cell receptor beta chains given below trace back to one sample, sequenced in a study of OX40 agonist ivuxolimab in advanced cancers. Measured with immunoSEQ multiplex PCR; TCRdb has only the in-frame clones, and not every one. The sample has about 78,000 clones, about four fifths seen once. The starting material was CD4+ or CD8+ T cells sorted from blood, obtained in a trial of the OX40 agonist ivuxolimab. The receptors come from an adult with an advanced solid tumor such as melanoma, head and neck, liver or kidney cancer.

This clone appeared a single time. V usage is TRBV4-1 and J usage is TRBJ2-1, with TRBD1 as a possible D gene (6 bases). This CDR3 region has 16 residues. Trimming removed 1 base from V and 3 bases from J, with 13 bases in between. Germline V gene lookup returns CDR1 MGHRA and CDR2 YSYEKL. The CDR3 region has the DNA TGCGCCAGCAGCCAAGCAGGGGCCGTACTCTACAATGAGCAGTTCTTC. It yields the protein CASSQAGAVLYNEQFF.

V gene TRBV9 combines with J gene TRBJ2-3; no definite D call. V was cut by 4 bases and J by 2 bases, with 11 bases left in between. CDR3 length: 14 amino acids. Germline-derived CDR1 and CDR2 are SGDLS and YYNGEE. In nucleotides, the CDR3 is TGTGCCAGCAGCAAGCAGGCTTCCACAGATACGCAGTATTTT. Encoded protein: CASSKQASTDTQYF.

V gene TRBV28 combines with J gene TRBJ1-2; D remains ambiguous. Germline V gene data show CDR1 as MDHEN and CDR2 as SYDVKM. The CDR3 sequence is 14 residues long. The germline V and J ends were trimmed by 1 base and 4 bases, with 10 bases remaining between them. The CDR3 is CASSLFLRGYGYTF. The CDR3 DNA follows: TGTGCCAGCAGTTTATTCCTTCGGGGCTATGGCTACACCTTC.

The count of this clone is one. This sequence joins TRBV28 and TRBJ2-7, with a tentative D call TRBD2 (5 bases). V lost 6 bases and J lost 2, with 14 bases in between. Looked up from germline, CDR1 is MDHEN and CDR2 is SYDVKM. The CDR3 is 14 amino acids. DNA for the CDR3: TGTGCCAGCAGACCTAGCTGGAGCGCCTACGAGCAGTACTTC. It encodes CASRPSWSAYEQYF.

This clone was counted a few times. CDR3 nucleotide sequence: TGTGCCAGCAGTGACGGGTGGGGGCTCGGCACAGATACGCAGTATTTT. This codes for CASSDGWGLGTDTQYF. The chain has TRBV6-4 and TRBJ2-3; TRBD1 is a possible D gene (6 bases). This CDR3 is built from 16 residues. Germline CDR1 reads MRHNA; CDR2 reads SNTAGT. V was pared by 2 bases and J by 1 base, with 13 bases between.